Following are 8 T cell receptor beta chains from one sample sequenced in a study of blood T cell repertoires in COVID-19. Using immunoSEQ multiplex PCR, the repertoire was profiled, and TCRdb retains in-frame clones only, with some absent. The table shows 100,000 to 150,000 clones, with approximately 83% occurring only once. The specimen was peripheral blood. These receptors came from a woman in her sixties or seventies with acute or convalescent COVID-19.

The V gene is TRBV6-5, the J gene TRBJ1-2; a weak D match, TRBD1 (5 bases). Per the germline V gene, CDR1 is MNHEY and CDR2 is SVGAGI. V was shortened by 10 bases and J by 2 bases, with 17 bases between the two germline ends. The CDR3 runs to 14 residues. This CDR3 reads CATQAGGLNYGYTF. CDR3 DNA: TGTGCCACCCAAGCGGGGGGTCTCAACTATGGCTACACCTTC.

The CDR3 loop reads CASSDYGGGYTF. CDR3 nucleotides: TGCGCCAGCAGTGATTACGGGGGTGGCTACACCTTC. The chain links TRBV10-2 to TRBJ1-2, with D perhaps matching TRBD1 (5 bases). Looked up from germline, CDR1 is WSHSY and CDR2 is SAAADI. V was cut by 3 bases and J by 7 bases, with 9 bases left in between. The length of the CDR3 is 12 residues.

The V and J genes are TRBV21-1 and TRBJ1-5; TRBD1 is taken as the D call from the table, unchecked against the DNA. TRBV21-1 counts as a pseudogene. CDR3 length: 15 residues. The CDR3 nucleotides read TGTGCCATCACCATGGACAGGAGGGCCAATCAGCCCCAGCATTTT. Its protein is CAITMDRRANQPQHF.

V usage is TRBV11-3 and J usage is TRBJ1-5; 8 nucleotides agree with TRBD1. The CDR3 runs 13 residues. Germline V gives CDR1 SGHNT, CDR2 YENEEA. J lost 5 bases, V lost 3 bases, and 0 bases had no gene match. The CDR3 loop is CASSLDRDQPQHF. The CDR3 DNA sequence: TGTGCCAGCAGCTTGGACAGGGATCAGCCCCAGCATTTT.

The chain has TRBV7-2 and TRBJ1-4, with a tentative D call TRBD1 (5 bases). Germline V gene lookup returns CDR1 SGHTA and CDR2 FQGNSA. The germline V and J ends were trimmed by 5 bases and 2 bases, with 12 bases remaining between them. The CDR3 consists of 15 residues. For the CDR3, the DNA is TGTGCCAGCAGCCGGCAGGGTTTCACTAATGAAAAACTGTTTTTT. This sequence encodes CASSRQGFTNEKLFF.

This chain uses TRBV6-4 with TRBJ1-1, with TRBD1 as a possible D gene (6 bases). The CDR3 is 14 residues long. Trimming stripped 4 bases from V and 8 bases from J, with 17 bases between. Germline V gives CDR1 MRHNA, CDR2 SNTAGT. CDR3 region: CASSALYREIEAFF. In DNA, the CDR3 is TGTGCCAGCAGTGCCCTCTACAGGGAAATCGAAGCTTTCTTT.

The rearrangement links TRBV6-2 or TRBV6-3 to TRBJ2-7, with TRBD2 matching over 12 bases. Looked up from germline, CDR1 is MNHEY and CDR2 is SVGEGT. This CDR3 contains 16 residues. V trimming: 6 bases; J trimming: 4 bases; junction bases outside the gene matches: 10. The CDR3 protein is CASSLPGLAGRYEQYF. The CDR3 DNA sequence: TGTGCCAGCAGCCTCCCGGGACTAGCGGGTCGTTACGAGCAGTACTTC.

The CDR3 nucleotides are TGCAGCGTTTTGAAGGACAGGGCCTATGGCTACACCTTC. Translated: CSVLKDRAYGYTF. The chain employs TRBV29-1 and TRBJ1-2; 8 nucleotides match TRBD1. The CDR3 has 13 amino acids. The trim removed 5 bases at V and 4 bases at J, leaving 6 bases unmatched. The germline gives CDR1 SQVTM, CDR2 ANQGSEA.